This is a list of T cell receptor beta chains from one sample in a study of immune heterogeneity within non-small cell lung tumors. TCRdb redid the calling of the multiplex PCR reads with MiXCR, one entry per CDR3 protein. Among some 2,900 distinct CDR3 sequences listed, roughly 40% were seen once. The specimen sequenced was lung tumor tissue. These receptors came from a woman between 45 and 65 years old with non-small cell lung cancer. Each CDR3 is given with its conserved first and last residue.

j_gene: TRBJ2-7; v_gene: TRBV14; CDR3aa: CASSQRAGQSTYEQYF
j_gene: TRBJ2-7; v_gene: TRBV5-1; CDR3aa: CASSLAGGPYEQYF
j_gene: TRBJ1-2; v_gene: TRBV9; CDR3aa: CASSGGGPNYGYTF
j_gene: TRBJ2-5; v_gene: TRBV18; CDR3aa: CASSPDRGGGETQYF
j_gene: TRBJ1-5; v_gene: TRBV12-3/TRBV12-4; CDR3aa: CASRFGWGQPQHF
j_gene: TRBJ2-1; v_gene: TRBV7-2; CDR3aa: CASIGGGIGEQFF
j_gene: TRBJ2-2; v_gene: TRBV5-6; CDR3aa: CASSLGGTGQLFF
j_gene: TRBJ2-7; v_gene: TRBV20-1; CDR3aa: CSARRGGVNEQYF
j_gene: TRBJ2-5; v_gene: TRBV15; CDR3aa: CATSRDWGGQETQYF
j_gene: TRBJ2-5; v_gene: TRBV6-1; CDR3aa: CASSEMADYQETQYF
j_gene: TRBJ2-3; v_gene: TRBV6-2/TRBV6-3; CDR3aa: CASSYEAPGYSDTQYF
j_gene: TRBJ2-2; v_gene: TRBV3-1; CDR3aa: CASSQRTGTATNTGELFF
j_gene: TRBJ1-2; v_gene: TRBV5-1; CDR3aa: CASSTVGYGDYGYTF
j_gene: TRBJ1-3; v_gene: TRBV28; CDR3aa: CASSSRAGNTIYF
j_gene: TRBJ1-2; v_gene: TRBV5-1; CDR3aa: CASSFMGGHHYGYTF
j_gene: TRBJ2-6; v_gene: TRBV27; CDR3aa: CASSYRWGSGANVLTF
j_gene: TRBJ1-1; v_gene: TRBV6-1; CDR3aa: CASSMLNTEAFF
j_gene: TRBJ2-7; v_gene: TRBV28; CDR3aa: CASSPDFLISEKYF
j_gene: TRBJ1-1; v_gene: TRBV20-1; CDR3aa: CSASRDRGFEAFF
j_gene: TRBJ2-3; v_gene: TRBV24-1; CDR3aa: CATSDPSGRLSTDTQYF
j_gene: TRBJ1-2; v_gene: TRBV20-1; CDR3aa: CSASSPSGGMWDYGYTF
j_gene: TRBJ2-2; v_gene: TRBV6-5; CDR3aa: CASSYHNTNTGELFF
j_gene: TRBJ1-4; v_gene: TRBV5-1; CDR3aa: CASSAGTGDGEKLFF
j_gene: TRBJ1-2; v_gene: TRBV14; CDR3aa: CASSQDPGGVYGYTF
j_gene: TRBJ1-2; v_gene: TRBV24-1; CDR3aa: CATSDGGGNGYTF
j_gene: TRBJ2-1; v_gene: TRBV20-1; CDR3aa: CSAKIPIYNEQFF
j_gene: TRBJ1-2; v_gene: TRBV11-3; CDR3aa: CASSLRLGYGYTF
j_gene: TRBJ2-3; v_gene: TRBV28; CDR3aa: CASSLWKGRREAGWTDTQYF
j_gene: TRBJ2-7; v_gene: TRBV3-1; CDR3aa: CASSQRLAGPYEQYF
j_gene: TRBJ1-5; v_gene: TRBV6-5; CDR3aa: CASSYLTGQPQHF
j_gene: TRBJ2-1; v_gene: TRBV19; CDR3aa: CASSIGRGWNEQFF
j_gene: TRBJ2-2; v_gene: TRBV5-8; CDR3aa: CASSLYAGVTGELFF
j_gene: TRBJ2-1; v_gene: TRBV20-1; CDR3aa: CSARRGGYNEQFF
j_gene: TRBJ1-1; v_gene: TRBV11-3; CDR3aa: CASSFRDKSVAFF
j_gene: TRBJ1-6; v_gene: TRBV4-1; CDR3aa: CASSPLPLGSYNSPLHF
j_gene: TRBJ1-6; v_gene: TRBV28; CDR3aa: CASSDRNSPLHF
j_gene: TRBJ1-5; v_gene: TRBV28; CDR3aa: CASRPGQGEFQPQHF
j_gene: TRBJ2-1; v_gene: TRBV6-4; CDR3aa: CASSELRNEQFF